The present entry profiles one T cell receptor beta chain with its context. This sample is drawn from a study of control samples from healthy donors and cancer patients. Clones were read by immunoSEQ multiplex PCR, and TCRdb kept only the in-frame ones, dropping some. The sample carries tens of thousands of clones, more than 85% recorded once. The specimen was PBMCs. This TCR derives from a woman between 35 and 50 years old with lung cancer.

This CDR3 reads CASSLDTQGADTQYF. In DNA form, the CDR3 reads TGTGCCAGCAGCTTAGACACGCAGGGGGCAGATACGCAGTATTTT. The gene calls are TRBV7-2 and TRBJ2-3, with TRBD1 matching 7 bases. The junction had 5 bases not matched to a gene; V was cut back by 1 base and J by 4 bases. Germline V CDR1 and CDR2: SGHTA, FQGNSA. The CDR3 runs 15 residues.